These 15 T cell receptor beta chains were sequenced from one sample in a study of blood T cell repertoires in COVID-19 (dated by TCRdb to the early 2020s). Receptor amplification or capture employed the immunoSEQ multiplex PCR assay. Entries here come from immuneACCESS through TCRdb and include only in-frame sequences with V and J called. Some clones fail to appear in such tables; in the studies checked, an unresolved V gene covers under half of the shortfall, and the cause of the remainder is unknown. The sample yields about 170,000 clones; about 79% were counted once. The ten largest account for roughly 15% of the sample. Sequences were obtained from PBMCs or T cells enriched from blood (not recorded which). The receptor set was obtained from a middle-aged man who had recovered from COVID-19.

The chain links TRBV4-2 to TRBJ1-2; 9 bases fit TRBD1. The junction had 5 bases not matched to a gene; V was cut back by 1 base and J by 5 bases. The CDR3 is 15 amino acids. Per the germline V gene, CDR1 is LGHNA and CDR2 is YNFKEQ. CDR3 in DNA: TGTGCCAGCAGCCAAGGGGACAGGGAGGGGTATGGCTACACCTTC. Residues: CASSQGDREGYGYTF.

CDR3 sequence reads: CATSLEAGGYTF. CDR3 sequence (DNA): TGTGCCACCAGTTTGGAGGCAGGTGGCTACACCTTC. The chain links TRBV24-1 to TRBJ1-2, with no clear D. Between the trimmed V and J ends, which lost 6 bases and 7 bases, there was a span of 11 bases. The CDR3 loop spans 12 amino acids. The germline V gene has CDR1 KGHDR and CDR2 SFDVKD.

CDR3 nucleotide sequence: TGTGCCAGCAGCTTGTGGGACAGGATTAATTCACCCCTCCACTTT. It is translated as CASSLWDRINSPLHF. The gene calls are TRBV5-6 and TRBJ1-6; TRBD1 aligns across 8 bases. Trimming cost V 1 base and J 6 bases; bases outside gene matches: 3. The CDR3 consists of 15 residues. Germline V gene data show CDR1 as SGHDT and CDR2 as YYEEEE.

CDR3 bases: TGCGCCAGCAGCATCAGACAGGGAGCCACTGAAGCTTTCTTT. Its translation is CASSIRQGATEAFF. This chain connects TRBV5-1 to TRBJ1-1, with 7 bases fitting TRBD1. CDR1 SGHRS and CDR2 YFSETQ come from the germline V gene. Trimming cost V 4 bases and J 4 bases; bases outside gene matches: 7. The CDR3 spans 14 residues.

This chain links TRBV5-1 with TRBJ2-2; TRBD1 agrees at 8 bases. Germline V lookup: CDR1 SGHRS, CDR2 YFSETQ. The CDR3 length is 13 residues. The J segment lost 2 bases and the V segment lost 8 bases, leaving 2 bases of the junction unmatched. Here the CDR3 DNA reads TGCGCCAGTGGACAGGGCAACACCGGGGAGCTGTTTTTT. It is translated as CASGQGNTGELFF.

The CDR3, as DNA: TGTGCCAGCAGCTTGGTAGCAGCCGTAATTACCATCTCCTACGAGCAGTACTTC. Encoded protein: CASSLVAAVITISYEQYF. V usage is TRBV5-4 and J usage is TRBJ2-7; D gene unclear. Trimming removed 0 bases at V and 0 bases at J, with 19 bases between. Germline-derived CDR1 and CDR2 are SGHNT and YYREEE (reference sequence). The CDR3 is 18 residues long.

The chain links TRBV6-5 to TRBJ2-1; TRBD1 matches 9 bases. Germline CDR1 MNHEY, CDR2 SVGAGI. V was pared by 6 bases and J by 9 bases, with 3 bases of the junction left unmatched. The CDR3 runs to 12 residues. The CDR3 DNA sequence: TGTGCCAGCAGAGGACAGGGGAGTGAGCAGTTCTTC. Encoded protein: CASRGQGSEQFF.

The V gene is TRBV2, the J gene TRBJ1-4; D gene uncertain. Germline CDR1 SNHLY, CDR2 FYNNEI. The CDR3 contains 16 residues. V dropped 1 base and J dropped 2 bases, with 11 bases sitting between them. The CDR3, as DNA: TGTGCCAGCAGTGAAGAAGAGACGGGGACTAATGAAAAACTGTTTTTT. As protein: CASSEEETGTNEKLFF.

The chain recombines TRBV7-6 with TRBJ2-3; 8 bases fit TRBD2. Trimming took 6 bases from V and 1 from J; bases not matched to a gene: 9. The CDR3 totals 16 residues. Germline CDR1 and CDR2: SGHVS and FNYEAQ. CDR3 nucleotide sequence: TGTGCCAGCAGATCAGCGGGGGCTGTTGGCACAGATACGCAGTATTTT. Residues: CASRSAGAVGTDTQYF.

CDR3 coding DNA: TGTGCCAGCGGCGGCGCGAGGTTATACACCGGGGAGCTGTTTTTT. Translating gives CASGGARLYTGELFF. V usage is TRBV6-6 and J usage is TRBJ2-2; D gene ambiguous. The germline V and J ends were trimmed by 8 bases and 3 bases, with 16 bases remaining between them. The length of the CDR3 is 15 residues. Per germline, CDR1 MNHNY and CDR2 SVGAGI (reference sequence).

This clone was seen a few times. The V gene is TRBV9, the J gene TRBJ1-2; 7 bases are a match to TRBD1. The CDR3 runs to 15 residues. Germline CDR1 SGDLS, CDR2 YYNGEE. V was clipped by 0 bases and J by 5 bases; unmatched bases: 7. CDR3 sequence: CASSVERQGNYGYTF. The CDR3 coding sequence is TGTGCCAGCAGCGTAGAGAGACAGGGTAATTATGGCTACACCTTC.

The J gene is TRBJ1-1, the V gene TRBV27; TRBD1 aligns across 7 bases. Germline V lookup: CDR1 MNHEY, CDR2 SMNVEV (reference sequence). The junction had 5 bases not matched to a gene; V was cut back by 6 bases and J by 4 bases. The CDR3 extends over 13 amino acids. Written as DNA, the CDR3 is TGTGCCAGCAGGCAGGGGGTTGTCACTGAAGCTTTCTTT. It translates to CASRQGVVTEAFF.

This chain connects TRBV5-6 to TRBJ1-6, with 8 bases matching TRBD1. V was clipped by 0 bases and J by 7 bases; unmatched bases: 3. In germline, CDR1 is SGHDT, CDR2 YYEEEE. The CDR3 is made up of 15 amino acids. The DNA for the CDR3 is TGTGCCAGCAGCTTGGCCCAGGGGGCAAATTCACCCCTCCACTTT. Translating it yields CASSLAQGANSPLHF.

This chain joins TRBV7-8 and TRBJ1-6; no clear D gene. The CDR3 loop spans 12 amino acids. The germline CDR1 and CDR2 sequences are SGHVS and FQNEAQ. Trimming removed 4 bases at V and 16 bases at J, with 14 bases between. The CDR3 coding sequence is TGTGCCAGCAGCTCATCGGGGTTGCGGCTCCACTTT. It yields the protein CASSSSGLRLHF.

The V and J genes are TRBV5-1 and TRBJ2-1; D may be TRBD2 (5 bases). The CDR3 contains 13 residues. With 4 bases removed from V and 4 bases from J, the gap between germline ends came to 9 bases. Looked up from germline, CDR1 is SGHRS and CDR2 is YFSETQ. The DNA of the CDR3 is TGCGCCAGCAGCCTCTCGGGATACAATGAGCAGTTCTTC. Residues: CASSLSGYNEQFF.